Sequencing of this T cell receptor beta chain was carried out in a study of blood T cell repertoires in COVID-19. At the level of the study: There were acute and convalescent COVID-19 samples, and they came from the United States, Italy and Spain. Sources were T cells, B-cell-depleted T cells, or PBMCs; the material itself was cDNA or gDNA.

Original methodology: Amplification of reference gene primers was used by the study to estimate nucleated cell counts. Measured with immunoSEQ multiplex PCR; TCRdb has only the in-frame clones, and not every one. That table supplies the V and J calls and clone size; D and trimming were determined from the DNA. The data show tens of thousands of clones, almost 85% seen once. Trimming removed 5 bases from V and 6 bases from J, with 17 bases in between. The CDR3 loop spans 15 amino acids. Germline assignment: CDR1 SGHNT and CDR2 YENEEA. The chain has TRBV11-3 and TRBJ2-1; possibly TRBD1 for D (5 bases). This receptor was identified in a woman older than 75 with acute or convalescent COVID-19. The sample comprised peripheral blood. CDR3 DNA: TGTGCCAGCAGCCGCGACAGTATTCGGTCCAATGAGCAGTTCTTC. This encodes CASSRDSIRSNEQFF.